Included here is one T cell receptor beta chain sequence, with context. These data are taken from a study of cytomegalovirus exposure and HLA in healthy donors. In the study overall: A previous analysis identified around 120 million unique TCR beta sequences derived from some 170 million T cells.

This CDR3 is 16 amino acids long. Trimming stripped 0 bases from V and 2 bases from J, with 14 bases between. Germline values: CDR1 LGHNT, CDR2 FRNRAP. PCR involved 60 Vbeta and 13 Jbeta primers. Original handling: Later analysis identified roughly 82 million unique TCR beta chains, about 10 million shared. Here immunoSEQ multiplex PCR was the method, and the copy in TCRdb shows in-frame clones only, minus some. The V and J calls and clone size are taken from that table; D and trimming were inferred from the DNA. The profile covers 100,000 to 150,000 clones, with more than 65% appearing a single time and less than 6% taken by the ten largest.

The rearrangement links TRBV12-5 to TRBJ2-7; TRBD1 might be the D (5 bases). The TCR comes from a young man in good health and CMV-seropositive. The source material was PBMCs. DNA of the CDR3: TGTGCTAGTGGTTTGGTAGTTGCCAGGGCGGCCTACGAGCAGTACTTC. This sequence encodes CASGLVVARAAYEQYF.